This entry features one T cell receptor beta chain sequence. A J-beta primer mix and a sample-barcoded 5' primer were used in a second PCR of roughly 6 to 11 cycles. One entry per CDR3 protein, called by TCRdb with MiXCR from the 5' RACE reads. Of around 1.5 million distinct CDR3 sequences listed, 42% were seen once; the top ten hold around 8%. The sample originates from a study of blood T cells in healthy people across ages. The CDR3 contains 13 residues. Trimming removed 4 bases at V and 3 bases at J, with 9 bases between. In germline, CDR1 is MNHEY, CDR2 SMNVEV (reference sequence). This TCR was recovered from a woman between 18 and 29 years old in good health. What was sequenced was blood. This rearrangement joins TRBV27 to TRBJ1-2; unclear D gene. CDR3 in DNA: TGTGCCAGCAGTTCACCGTCTTACTATGGCTACACCTTC. It translates to CASSSPSYYGYTF.